The 7 T cell receptor beta chains below come from one sample, sequenced in a study of shared clonotypes between healthy human individuals. Some clones are missing from TCRdb's copy, which holds only in-frame ones; the method was immunoSEQ multiplex PCR. The sample lists 2 million to 2.5 million clones, about 92% occurring once. Sequencing used naive CD4+ T cells from PBMCs. The subset denotes: CD45RA+ positively selected. These receptors were collected from a man aged 18 to 30 in good health. Some clones in this sample may be carry-over from other donors' samples.

The chain is built from TRBV21-1 and TRBJ2-1; no check of the table's D call, TRBD2, against the DNA was made. TRBV21-1 is annotated as a pseudogene. The CDR3 contains 15 residues. CDR3 region: CASSSGGTTTNEQFF. CDR3 nucleotides: TGTGCCAGCAGCTCCGGGGGGACGACTACGAATGAGCAGTTCTTC.

The CDR3: CASSLWQAPSGNTIYF. CDR3 in DNA: TGTGCCAGCAGCTTATGGCAGGCCCCCTCTGGAAACACCATATATTTT. J is TRBJ1-3 and V is TRBV7-9; D unclear. Trimming took 2 bases from V and 0 from J, leaving 11 bases between them. CDR1 and CDR2 from the germline V gene are SEHNR and FQNEAQ (reference sequence). The CDR3 extends over 16 amino acids.

This clone was recorded only once. The chain uses TRBV28 and TRBJ1-2; 9 positions agree with TRBD1. Losses at the gene ends were 10 bases for V and 8 bases for J; bases not matched to a gene: 8. The CDR3 sequence is 12 residues long. Germline assignment: CDR1 MDHEN and CDR2 SYDVKM. The CDR3 DNA follows: TGTGCCACCGCGGACAGGGGCCTGGGCTACACCTTC. Its translation: CATADRGLGYTF.

This chain uses TRBV6-1 with TRBJ2-5, with TRBD1 as a possible D gene (6 bases). V was shortened by 5 bases and J by 4 bases, with 8 bases between the two germline ends. This CDR3 is built from 12 residues. The V gene's germline CDR1 is MNHNS and CDR2 SASEGT. The CDR3: CASSQGIETQYF. CDR3 DNA sequence: TGTGCCAGCAGTCAGGGGATAGAGACCCAGTACTTC.

The J gene is TRBJ1-3, the V gene TRBV7-6, with no clear D. Per the germline V gene, CDR1 is SGHVS and CDR2 is FNYEAQ. V lost 1 base, J lost 0 bases, and 13 bases lay in between. The CDR3 is 17 residues long. The CDR3 region is CASSLGPIHFSGNTIYF. The CDR3 bases are TGTGCCAGCAGCTTAGGGCCCATACACTTCTCTGGAAACACCATATATTTT.

The rearrangement uses TRBV18 and TRBJ2-1, with 10 bases aligning to TRBD2. Germline CDR1 and CDR2: KGHSH and LQKENI. V lost 5 bases, J lost 10 bases, and 5 bases stayed unmatched. The CDR3 covers 13 residues. The CDR3 is CASSYGLAEEQFF. The CDR3 DNA reads as TGTGCCAGCTCATATGGACTAGCGGAAGAGCAGTTCTTC.

This clone was counted once. Other DNA sequences in this sample translate to the same CDR3. The chain has TRBV18 and TRBJ2-3; either TRBD1 or TRBD2 may supply D (6 bases each). The CDR3 totals 16 residues. With 0 bases removed from V and 1 base from J, the gap between germline ends came to 11 bases. Per the germline V gene, CDR1 is KGHSH and CDR2 is LQKENI. The DNA of the CDR3 is TGTGCCAGCTCACCACCCGCCGGGGGCGGCACAGATACGCAGTATTTT. Its translation: CASSPPAGGGTDTQYF.